The clone carrying this TCR beta chain was picked up a small number of times. Its specificity is unknown. This sequence may be a read error, since a much larger clone differs from it by one base. The CDR3 carries no conserved terminal phenylalanine or tryptophan, so it likely arises from a read error. The V gene's germline CDR1 is DFQATT and CDR2 SNEGSKA (reference sequence). The CDR3 contains 13 residues. The V end was cut by 6 bases, the J end by 6 bases, with 16 bases between. Each library started from roughly 15 ng of total RNA using the QIAseq Immune Repertoire TCR panel. TCRdb reprocessed the reads via MiXCR and lists one record per CDR3 protein. The sample shows 320 or so distinct CDR3 sequences, 3.5% to 6% of them seen only once. The sample is drawn from a study of circulating CD8 cells and anti-PD-1 response in melanoma. The study's findings and limits: Only baseline and M1 samples entered the published repertoire comparisons.

Sorting of live CD3+CD8+TCRalphabeta+ cells by PD-1 and/or TIGIT gave four subsets. This chain joins TRBV20-1 and TRBJ2-3, with D possibly TRBD2 on 5 matching bases. The source is a human donor with melanoma. Sequencing was performed on CD8+ T cells from PBMCs, taken at baseline or after one month of anti-PD-1 therapy (not recorded which). The CDR3 loop is CSARPPGGDTQYL. The CDR3 DNA follows: TGCAGTGCCAGACCCCCGGGCGGGGATACGCAGTATCTT.